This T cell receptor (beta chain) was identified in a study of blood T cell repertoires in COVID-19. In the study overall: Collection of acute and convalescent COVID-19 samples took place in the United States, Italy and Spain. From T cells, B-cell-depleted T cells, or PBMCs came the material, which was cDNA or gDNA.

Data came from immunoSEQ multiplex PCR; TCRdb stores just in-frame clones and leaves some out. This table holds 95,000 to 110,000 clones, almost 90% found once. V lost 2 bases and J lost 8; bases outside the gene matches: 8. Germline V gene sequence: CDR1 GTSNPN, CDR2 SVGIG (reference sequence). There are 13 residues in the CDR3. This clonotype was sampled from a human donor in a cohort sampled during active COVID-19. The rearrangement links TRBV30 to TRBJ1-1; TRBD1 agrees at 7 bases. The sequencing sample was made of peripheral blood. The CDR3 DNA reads TGTGCCTGGAGTCAGGGACAGCCTTCGGAAGCTTTCTTT. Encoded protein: CAWSQGQPSEAFF.